Listed below are T cell receptor beta chains from one sample, sequenced in a study of blood T cell repertoires in COVID-19. Sequencing was performed with immunoSEQ multiplex PCR; in TCRdb, only in-frame clones are kept and a portion is missing. The data contain more than 45,000 clones, 83% of them singletons. Sample: peripheral blood. Receptors were obtained from a man in his forties or fifties with acute or convalescent COVID-19. Both conserved end residues are part of each CDR3. Fields, in order: D gene, clone size, J gene, V gene, CDR3 protein, CDR3 DNA. D genes are given only for firm matches. Expanded clones get a size class; other rows say once, few or many, or leave the size out.

d_call: TRBD1
clone_size: .
j_call: TRBJ2-2
v_call: TRBV27
cdr3_aa: CASSLDGTGGVPGELFF
cdr3_nt: TGTGCCAGCAGCCTAGACGGGACAGGGGGAGTCCCCGGGGAGCTGTTTTTT

d_call: .
clone_size: .
j_call: TRBJ1-4
v_call: TRBV25-1
cdr3_aa: CASSGREGVNEKLFF
cdr3_nt: TGTGCCAGCAGTGGCCGAGAGGGAGTTAATGAAAAACTGTTTTTT

d_call: TRBD1
clone_size: .
j_call: TRBJ1-4
v_call: TRBV5-1
cdr3_aa: CASSEQGEKLFF
cdr3_nt: TGCGCCAGCAGTGAACAGGGGGAAAAACTGTTTTTT

d_call: TRBD1
clone_size: .
j_call: TRBJ1-2
v_call: TRBV2
cdr3_aa: CASRGDRDAYGYTF
cdr3_nt: TGTGCCAGCAGGGGGGACAGGGATGCCTATGGCTACACCTTC

d_call: TRBD2
clone_size: few
j_call: TRBJ2-5
v_call: TRBV4-1
cdr3_aa: CASSQSGGGEKGTQYF
cdr3_nt: TGCGCCAGCAGCCAATCGGGAGGGGGGGAGAAGGGGACCCAGTACTTC

d_call: TRBD1
clone_size: .
j_call: TRBJ1-1
v_call: TRBV24-1
cdr3_aa: CATSGIGQGEAFF
cdr3_nt: TGTGCCACCAGTGGTATCGGACAGGGAGAAGCTTTCTTT

d_call: .
clone_size: .
j_call: TRBJ1-2
v_call: TRBV24-1
cdr3_aa: CATSEGGGGYGYTF
cdr3_nt: TGTGCCACCAGTGAGGGGGGAGGCGGCTATGGCTACACCTTC

d_call: .
clone_size: .
j_call: TRBJ1-1
v_call: TRBV25-1
cdr3_aa: CASSPFSGMGNTEAFF
cdr3_nt: TGTGCCAGCAGCCCCTTTTCGGGGATGGGGAACACTGAAGCTTTCTTT

d_call: .
clone_size: few
j_call: TRBJ1-5
v_call: TRBV5-8
cdr3_aa: CASSLSETGNQPQHF
cdr3_nt: TGTGCCAGCAGCTTGTCAGAGACAGGAAATCAGCCCCAGCATTTT

d_call: .
clone_size: once
j_call: TRBJ2-7
v_call: TRBV10-1
cdr3_aa: CASSDNRNEQYF
cdr3_nt: TGCGCCAGCAGTGATAACAGAAACGAGCAGTACTTC

d_call: TRBD1
clone_size: .
j_call: TRBJ1-6
v_call: TRBV6-5
cdr3_aa: CASSYGDRANNSPLHF
cdr3_nt: TGTGCCAGCAGTTACGGGGACAGAGCAAATAATTCACCCCTCCACTTT

d_call: TRBD1
clone_size: .
j_call: TRBJ1-2
v_call: TRBV5-1
cdr3_aa: CASSNGGTGEGYTF
cdr3_nt: TGCGCCAGCAGCAACGGCGGGACAGGGGAAGGCTACACCTTC

d_call: TRBD2
clone_size: once
j_call: TRBJ2-7
v_call: TRBV5-1
cdr3_aa: CASSFLSGTSYEQYF
cdr3_nt: TGCGCCAGCAGCTTCCTTAGCGGGACCTCTTACGAGCAGTACTTC

d_call: .
clone_size: .
j_call: TRBJ1-6
v_call: TRBV5-6
cdr3_aa: CASTDWGVPRAPLHF
cdr3_nt: TGTGCCAGCACCGATTGGGGGGTTCCACGGGCACCCCTCCACTTT

d_call: TRBD2
clone_size: .
j_call: TRBJ2-5
v_call: TRBV5-1
cdr3_aa: CASSAGTNIQETQYF
cdr3_nt: TGCGCCAGCAGCGCCGGGACTAACATACAAGAGACCCAGTACTTC

d_call: .
clone_size: once
j_call: TRBJ1-6
v_call: TRBV18
cdr3_aa: CASSPLGSGKNSPLHF
cdr3_nt: TGTGCCAGCTCACCCTTGGGGTCAGGGAAGAATTCACCCCTCCACTTT

d_call: .
clone_size: .
j_call: TRBJ1-2
v_call: TRBV6-5
cdr3_aa: CASSYTGLANYGYTF
cdr3_nt: TGTGCCAGCAGTTACACAGGGTTGGCTAACTATGGCTACACCTTC

d_call: .
clone_size: .
j_call: TRBJ1-5
v_call: TRBV24-1
cdr3_aa: CATSAGGVGGQGQPQHF
cdr3_nt: TGTGCCACCAGTGCCGGCGGGGTCGGGGGGCAGGGACAGCCCCAGCATTTT

d_call: TRBD2
clone_size: .
j_call: TRBJ2-7
v_call: TRBV5-1
cdr3_aa: CASSQGPTSGSYEQYF
cdr3_nt: TGCGCCAGCAGCCAGGGGCCAACTAGCGGGAGTTACGAGCAGTACTTC

d_call: .
clone_size: .
j_call: TRBJ1-6
v_call: TRBV7-9
cdr3_aa: CASSLDNSPLHF
cdr3_nt: TGTGCCAGCAGCCTCGATAATTCACCCCTCCACTTT

d_call: TRBD2
clone_size: .
j_call: TRBJ2-5
v_call: TRBV2
cdr3_aa: CASGRTSGSETQYF
cdr3_nt: TGTGCCAGCGGGAGGACTAGCGGGAGTGAGACCCAGTACTTC

d_call: TRBD1
clone_size: .
j_call: TRBJ1-4
v_call: TRBV19
cdr3_aa: CASSSRAGGYEKLFF
cdr3_nt: TGTGCCAGTAGCTCGAGGGCAGGGGGCTATGAAAAACTGTTTTTT

d_call: TRBD1
clone_size: .
j_call: TRBJ2-1
v_call: TRBV18
cdr3_aa: CASSPGTDSYNEQFF
cdr3_nt: TGTGCCAGCTCACCGGGGACAGACTCCTACAATGAGCAGTTCTTC

d_call: .
clone_size: .
j_call: TRBJ1-6
v_call: TRBV27
cdr3_aa: CASRFRSSYNSPLHF
cdr3_nt: TGTGCCAGCAGATTCAGAAGCTCCTATAATTCACCCCTCCACTTT

d_call: .
clone_size: many
j_call: TRBJ1-2
v_call: TRBV21-1
cdr3_aa: CASSKGGSRRGEILYGYTF
cdr3_nt: TGTGCCAGCAGCAAAGGAGGATCTAGGCGGGGGGAGATCCTCTATGGCTACACCTTC

d_call: TRBD2
clone_size: .
j_call: TRBJ2-2
v_call: TRBV5-1
cdr3_aa: CASSLDLAGAHGELFF
cdr3_nt: TGCGCCAGCAGCTTGGATCTAGCGGGAGCCCACGGGGAGCTGTTTTTT

d_call: .
clone_size: .
j_call: TRBJ1-2
v_call: TRBV12-3/TRBV12-4
cdr3_aa: CASSSRRGYTF
cdr3_nt: TGTGCCAGCAGTTCTAGGCGAGGCTACACCTTC

d_call: TRBD2
clone_size: .
j_call: TRBJ2-2
v_call: TRBV6-4
cdr3_aa: CASRKREDTGELFF
cdr3_nt: TGTGCCAGCAGAAAGCGGGAAGACACCGGGGAGCTGTTTTTT

d_call: .
clone_size: few
j_call: TRBJ2-3
v_call: TRBV9
cdr3_aa: CASSVAGGGSTDTQYF
cdr3_nt: TGTGCCAGCAGCGTAGCTGGCGGGGGCTCCACAGATACGCAGTATTTT

d_call: .
clone_size: .
j_call: TRBJ1-4
v_call: TRBV5-1
cdr3_aa: CASSLRDIGEKLFF
cdr3_nt: TGCGCCAGCAGCTTGCGGGACATCGGGGAAAAACTGTTTTTT

d_call: TRBD2
clone_size: few
j_call: TRBJ2-3
v_call: TRBV11-2
cdr3_aa: CASSQIRLAGGSTDTQYF
cdr3_nt: TGTGCCAGCAGCCAAATTCGACTAGCGGGGGGTAGCACAGATACGCAGTATTTT

d_call: TRBD1
clone_size: once
j_call: TRBJ2-7
v_call: TRBV5-1
cdr3_aa: CASSLAAGTGDYEQYF
cdr3_nt: TGCGCCAGCAGCCTAGCCGCCGGGACAGGGGACTACGAGCAGTACTTC

d_call: TRBD2
clone_size: .
j_call: TRBJ2-3
v_call: TRBV3-1/TRBV3-2
cdr3_aa: CASSQDWRGGSHTQYF
cdr3_nt: TGTGCCAGCAGCCAAGATTGGCGCGGGGGTTCCCATACGCAGTATTTT

d_call: .
clone_size: .
j_call: TRBJ1-6
v_call: TRBV5-5
cdr3_aa: CASSVTSSYNSPLHF
cdr3_nt: TGTGCCAGCAGCGTTACAAGCTCCTATAATTCACCCCTCCACTTT

d_call: TRBD1
clone_size: .
j_call: TRBJ1-1
v_call: TRBV5-1
cdr3_aa: CASGTGEYTEAFF
cdr3_nt: TGCGCCAGTGGGACAGGGGAGTACACTGAAGCTTTCTTT

d_call: TRBD1
clone_size: .
j_call: TRBJ1-5
v_call: TRBV7-9
cdr3_aa: CASSQGTGSSQPQHF
cdr3_nt: TGTGCCAGCAGCCAGGGGACAGGGTCGAGTCAGCCCCAGCATTTT

d_call: .
clone_size: .
j_call: TRBJ1-3
v_call: TRBV7-2
cdr3_aa: CASSLGTPNSGNTIYF
cdr3_nt: TGTGCCAGCAGCCTCGGGACACCAAACTCTGGAAACACCATATATTTT

d_call: TRBD1
clone_size: .
j_call: TRBJ2-1
v_call: TRBV7-8
cdr3_aa: CASSYDRGFYNEQFF
cdr3_nt: TGTGCCAGCAGCTACGACAGGGGTTTTTACAATGAGCAGTTCTTC

d_call: .
clone_size: .
j_call: TRBJ1-3
v_call: TRBV4-1
cdr3_aa: CASSPGLSSGNTIYF
cdr3_nt: TGCGCCAGCAGCCCCGGACTGTCCTCTGGAAACACCATATATTTT

d_call: TRBD1
clone_size: .
j_call: TRBJ2-3
v_call: TRBV7-2
cdr3_aa: CASSLTGGGADTQYF
cdr3_nt: TGTGCCAGCAGCCTCACAGGGGGAGGCGCAGATACGCAGTATTTT

d_call: .
clone_size: .
j_call: TRBJ1-6
v_call: TRBV7-6
cdr3_aa: CASSLARPPNSPLHF
cdr3_nt: TGTGCCAGCAGCTTAGCCAGGCCGCCAAATTCACCCCTCCACTTT

d_call: TRBD1
clone_size: .
j_call: TRBJ1-2
v_call: TRBV18
cdr3_aa: CASSRTGGADYGYTF
cdr3_nt: TGTGCCAGCTCAAGGACAGGGGGCGCAGACTATGGCTACACCTTC

d_call: .
clone_size: once
j_call: TRBJ1-5
v_call: TRBV6-5
cdr3_aa: CASSRERGRDQPQHF
cdr3_nt: TGTGCCAGCAGCCGGGAACGCGGAAGGGATCAGCCCCAGCATTTT

d_call: .
clone_size: few
j_call: TRBJ1-2
v_call: TRBV11-3
cdr3_aa: CASSYSGPGGNGYTF
cdr3_nt: TGTGCCAGCAGCTACTCAGGCCCGGGGGGTAATGGCTACACCTTC